Given below is one TCR beta chain in context. CDR1 LNHNV and CDR2 YYDKDF come from the germline V gene (reference sequence). V dropped 0 bases and J dropped 2; count of bases not matched to a gene: 2. The CDR3 has 15 residues. The source of the sample is a study of blood T cell repertoires in COVID-19. Study-wide background: Spain, Italy and the United States supplied samples that represented acute and convalescent COVID-19.

The protocol was immunoSEQ multiplex PCR, while the TCRdb copy is restricted to in-frame clones and leaves out a portion. The sample has fewer than 200,000 clones, approximately 73% seen once. The TCR originated in a woman older than 75 with acute or convalescent COVID-19. This chain joins TRBV15 and TRBJ1-2, with 8 bases fitting TRBD1. Sequencing used peripheral blood. The CDR3 spells CATSRDRGRNYGYTF. The CDR3 nucleotides read TGTGCCACCAGCAGAGACAGGGGGCGAAACTATGGCTACACCTTC.